The source of this T cell receptor beta chain is a study of OX40 agonist ivuxolimab in advanced cancers. The overall study: One hepatocellular carcinoma and two cutaneous melanoma patients partially responded. Broader study findings: The antigens recognized by the expanded peripheral T cells, that is their antigen specificity, were not determined.

In its sample, this clone was seen once. Its antigen is as yet unknown. TCRdb's table, derived via immunoSEQ multiplex PCR, lists solely in-frame clones and lacks some. Of 57,000 or so clones in the sample, 86% were seen once. The CDR3 is made up of 12 amino acids. Germline assignment: CDR1 SGHRS and CDR2 YFSETQ. With 0 bases removed from V and 5 bases from J, the gap between germline ends came to 5 bases. The clonotype comes from an adult with an advanced solid tumor such as melanoma, head and neck, liver or kidney cancer. The rearrangement uses TRBV5-1 and TRBJ2-5; no definite D call. The source was CD4+ or CD8+ T cells sorted from blood, collected in a trial of the OX40 agonist ivuxolimab. The chain's CDR3 is CASSLGWETQYF. The CDR3 nucleotides read TGCGCCAGCAGCTTGGGGTGGGAGACCCAGTACTTC.